This TCR beta chain is from a study of response to subunit inactivated influenza vaccine. TCRdb re-called the RT-PCR reads through MiXCR, storing one row per CDR3 protein. Altogether some 500,000 distinct CDR3 sequences are present, roughly 25% being singletons, with the ten largest covering approximately 1.9%. Looked up from germline, CDR1 is LGHNA and CDR2 is YNFKEQ. The V and J ends lost 1 base and 4 bases respectively, with 17 bases between them. The CDR3 is 16 amino acids. This clonotype appeared a few times. This receptor was obtained from a man over 45 who received an inactivated influenza vaccine. Material: CD4+ T cells sorted from PBMCs, obtained around 5 days after vaccination. The rearrangement joins TRBV4-2 to TRBJ2-7, with a possible D match to TRBD1 (5 bases). The CDR3 nucleotides are TGTGCCAGCAGCCAAGTATCTGGCCAGGGCCGGTACGAGCAGTACTTC. Translated, it gives CASSQVSGQGRYEQYF.